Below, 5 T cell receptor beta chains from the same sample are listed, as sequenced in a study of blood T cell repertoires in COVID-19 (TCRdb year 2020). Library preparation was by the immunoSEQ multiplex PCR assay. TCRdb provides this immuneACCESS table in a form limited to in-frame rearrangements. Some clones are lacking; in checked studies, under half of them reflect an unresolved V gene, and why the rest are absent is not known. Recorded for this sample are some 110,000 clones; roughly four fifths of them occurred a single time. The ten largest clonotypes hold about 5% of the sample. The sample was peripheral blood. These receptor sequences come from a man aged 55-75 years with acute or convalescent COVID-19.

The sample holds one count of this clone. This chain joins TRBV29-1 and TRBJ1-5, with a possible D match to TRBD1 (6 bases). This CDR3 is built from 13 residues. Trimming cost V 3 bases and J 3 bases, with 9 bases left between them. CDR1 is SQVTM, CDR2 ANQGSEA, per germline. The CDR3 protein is CSVEGDNNQPQHF. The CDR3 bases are TGCAGCGTTGAGGGGGACAACAATCAGCCCCAGCATTTT.

DNA for the CDR3: TGTGCCAGCAGTTTCCCGGGGTGGGAAAACACTGAAGCTTTCTTT. It encodes CASSFPGWENTEAFF. This chain connects TRBV28 to TRBJ1-1; no clear D. The V end lost 3 bases, the J end lost 2 bases, and 13 bases lay between the germline ends. Germline assignment: CDR1 MDHEN and CDR2 SYDVKM. The CDR3 covers 15 residues.

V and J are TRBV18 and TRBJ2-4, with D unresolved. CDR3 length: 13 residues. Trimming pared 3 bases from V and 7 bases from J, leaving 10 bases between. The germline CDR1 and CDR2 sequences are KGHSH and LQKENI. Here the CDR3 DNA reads TGTGCCAGCTCACCCCTAGGTAGGAACATTCAGTACTTC. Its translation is CASSPLGRNIQYF. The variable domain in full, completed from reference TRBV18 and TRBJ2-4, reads NAGVMQNPRHLVRRRGQEARLRCSPMKGHSHVYWYRQLPEEGLKFMVYLQKENIIDESGMPKERFSAEFPKEGPSILRIQQVVRGDSAAYFCASSPLGRNIQYFGAGTRLSVL.

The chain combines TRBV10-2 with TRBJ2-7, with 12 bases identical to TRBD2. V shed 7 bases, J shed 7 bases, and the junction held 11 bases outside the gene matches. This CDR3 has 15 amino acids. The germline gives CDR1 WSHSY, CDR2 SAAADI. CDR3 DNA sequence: TGCGCCAGCACTGAAAACGGACTAGCGGGGCAAGAGCAGTACTTC. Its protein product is CASTENGLAGQEQYF.

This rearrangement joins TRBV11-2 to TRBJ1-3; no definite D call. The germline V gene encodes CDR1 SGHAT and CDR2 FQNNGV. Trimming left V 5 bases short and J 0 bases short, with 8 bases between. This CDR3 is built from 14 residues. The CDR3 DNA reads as TGTGCCAGCAGCCCTTCAGTCTCTGGAAACACCATATATTTT. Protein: CASSPSVSGNTIYF.